Presented here are 30 T cell receptor beta chains from one specimen sequenced in a study of cytomegalovirus exposure and HLA in healthy donors. Clones were sequenced by immunoSEQ multiplex PCR, and TCRdb holds only the in-frame ones, with some missing. The sample shows over 45,000 clones, about nine tenths of them seen only once. The sequencing sample was made of PBMCs. The receptors were gathered from a woman aged 25-40 years in good health and CMV-seronegative.

This chain connects TRBV5-6 to TRBJ1-5, with a tentative D call TRBD1 (6 bases). Trimming took 4 bases from V and 1 from J, leaving 12 bases between them. The length of the CDR3 is 15 residues. Germline V gene sequence: CDR1 SGHDT, CDR2 YYEEEE. The CDR3 loop reads CASSPRGGSNQPQHF. The DNA for the CDR3 is TGTGCCAGCAGCCCCAGGGGCGGGAGCAATCAGCCCCAGCATTTT. Based on the CDR3 plus reference TRBV5-6 and TRBJ1-5, the full variable domain is DAGVTQSPTHLIKTRGQQVTLRCSPKSGHDTVSWYQQALGQGPQFIFQYYEEEERQRGNFPDRFSGHQFPNYSSELNVNALLLGDSALYLCASSPRGGSNQPQHFGDGTRLSIL.

This clone was recorded once. This sequence joins TRBV7-3 and TRBJ2-5; no reliable D call. Trimming shortened V by 2 bases and J by 3 bases, and 7 bases separated the two germline ends. This CDR3 spans 13 amino acids. Germline CDR1 is SGHTA and CDR2 is FQGTGA. Here the CDR3 reads CASSLGEEETQYF. CDR3 nucleotides: TGTGCCAGCAGCTTAGGAGAGGAAGAGACCCAGTACTTC.

V gene TRBV30 combines with J gene TRBJ2-5; 10 positions agree with TRBD2. This CDR3 region has 14 residues. Per the germline V gene, CDR1 is GTSNPN and CDR2 is SVGIG (reference sequence). The V gene end was trimmed by 6 bases and the J gene end by 6 bases; junction bases not matched to a gene: 10. CDR3 in amino acids: CACSILAGEQTQYF. DNA of the CDR3: TGTGCCTGCTCCATCCTAGCGGGAGAACAGACCCAGTACTTC.

The rearrangement links TRBV5-1 to TRBJ2-5; 7 bases align to TRBD1. The germline V gene has CDR1 SGHRS and CDR2 YFSETQ. J was trimmed by 2 bases and V by 8 bases; bases with no gene match: 3. The CDR3 is 12 residues long. The CDR3 region is CASTTGQETQYF. In DNA, the CDR3 is TGCGCCAGTACGACAGGGCAAGAGACCCAGTACTTC.

This clone has a single count. The V gene is TRBV28, the J gene TRBJ2-7; D is perhaps TRBD2 (5 bases). This CDR3 has 15 residues. Per the germline V gene, CDR1 is MDHEN and CDR2 is SYDVKM. V was cut by 1 base and J by 0 bases, with 10 bases left in between. DNA for the CDR3: TGTGCCAGCAGTTTATCCCCGGGGAGCTCCTACGAGCAGTACTTC. Translation gives CASSLSPGSSYEQYF.

The rearrangement joins TRBV6-1 to TRBJ1-1; D perhaps matches TRBD1 (6 bases). Trimming cost V 3 bases and J 0 bases, with 14 bases left between them. In germline, CDR1 is MNHNS, CDR2 SASEGT. The CDR3 extends over 16 amino acids. CDR3: CASSDPPEGVNTEAFF. DNA for the CDR3: TGTGCCAGCAGTGACCCTCCCGAGGGGGTGAACACTGAAGCTTTCTTT.

The rearrangement joins TRBV29-1 to TRBJ2-7, with 8 bases that match TRBD2. Looked up from germline, CDR1 is SQVTM and CDR2 is ANQGSEA. V lost 2 bases to trimming and J lost 4 bases; unmatched junction nucleotides: 13. The CDR3 length is 16 residues. The CDR3 is CSVEYGPAGEGYEQYF. The CDR3 coding sequence is TGCAGCGTTGAATACGGGCCAGCGGGAGAAGGTTACGAGCAGTACTTC.

The J gene is TRBJ1-3, the V gene TRBV27; D not certain. The CDR3 length is 14 residues. V was cut by 3 bases and J by 8 bases, with 14 bases left in between. The germline gives CDR1 MNHEY, CDR2 SMNVEV (reference sequence). The CDR3 sequence is CASSFSRVGYTIYF. The CDR3 DNA is TGTGCCAGCAGTTTTTCGCGGGTTGGGTACACCATATATTTT.

The J gene is TRBJ2-3, the V gene TRBV11-2; D gene uncertain. Germline CDR1 and CDR2: SGHAT and FQNNGV. The CDR3 contains 12 residues. Trimming shortened V by 2 bases and J by 6 bases, and 6 bases separated the two germline ends. The CDR3, as DNA: TGTGCCAGCAGCTTAATGGGCGATACGCAGTATTTT. Translated, it gives CASSLMGDTQYF. The full variable domain, rest sourced from reference TRBV11-2 and TRBJ2-3, is EAGVAQSPRYKIIEKRQSVAFWCNPISGHATLYWYQQILGQGPKLLIQFQNNGVVDDSQLPKDRFSAERLKGVDSTLKIQPAKLEDSAVYLCASSLMGDTQYFGPGTRLTVL.

The J gene is TRBJ2-7, the V gene TRBV6-5, with a weak D call TRBD1 (6 bases). Germline V lookup: CDR1 MNHEY, CDR2 SVGAGI. This CDR3 spans 13 amino acids. The V and J ends lost 5 bases and 12 bases respectively, with 20 bases between them. CDR3 DNA: TGTGCCAGCAGTCAAATAGCACAGGGTAGAACGTACTTC. It is translated as CASSQIAQGRTYF.

The chain joins TRBV7-3 to TRBJ1-1; TRBD1 might be the D (6 bases). V was cut by 4 bases and J by 0 bases, with 6 bases left in between. CDR1 and CDR2 (germline): SGHTA, FQGTGA. CDR3 length: 13 residues. CDR3 DNA: TGTGCCAGCAGCTGGACAGTGAACACTGAAGCTTTCTTT. Translating gives CASSWTVNTEAFF. Drawing the rest from reference TRBV7-3 and TRBJ1-1, the complete variable domain is GAGVSQTPSNKVTEKGKYVELRCDPISGHTALYWYRQSLGQGPEFLIYFQGTGAADDSGLPNDRFFAVRPEGSVSTLKIQRTERGDSAVYLCASSWTVNTEAFFGQGTRLTVV.

The chain couples TRBV28 to TRBJ2-7; 14 nucleotides line up with TRBD2. The V and J ends lost 5 bases and 1 base, in that order; junction bases with no gene match: 4. There are 16 residues in the CDR3. Looked up from germline, CDR1 is MDHEN and CDR2 is SYDVKM. CDR3 sequence: CASSTRLAGGSYEQYF. CDR3 coding DNA: TGTGCCAGCAGTACACGACTAGCGGGGGGGTCCTACGAGCAGTACTTC.

CDR3 coding DNA: TGTGCCAGCAGCTTTATGGGGAGGGCTCAAGAGACCCAGTACTTC. It specifies CASSFMGRAQETQYF. This rearrangement joins TRBV11-2 to TRBJ2-5; the match to TRBD2 covers 7 bases. CDR1 is SGHAT and CDR2 is FQNNGV in the germline V gene. J gave up 2 bases and V 3 bases, and 6 bases lay outside the gene matches. The CDR3 totals 15 residues.

The chain is built from TRBV9 and TRBJ1-2; the D is unclear. Trimming took off 0 bases at V and 3 bases at J, with 9 bases between the two ends. The CDR3 extends over 14 amino acids. Germline lookup yields CDR1 SGDLS and CDR2 YYNGEE. CDR3 nucleotide sequence: TGTGCCAGCAGCGTAGATGGCAGTCACTATGGCTACACCTTC. Protein product: CASSVDGSHYGYTF.

This chain links TRBV27 with TRBJ2-7; weak D call: TRBD1 (6 bases). V was shortened by 6 bases and J by 2 bases, with 20 bases between the two germline ends. Germline V lookup: CDR1 MNHEY, CDR2 SMNVEV (reference sequence). The CDR3 is made up of 16 amino acids. CDR3 region: CASSPYYQGLTYEQYF. CDR3 nucleotide sequence: TGTGCCAGCAGCCCATATTATCAGGGGCTCACCTACGAGCAGTACTTC.

This chain connects TRBV27 to TRBJ2-1, with 12 bases fitting TRBD2. The CDR3 sequence is 14 residues long. V lost 4 bases to trimming and J lost 10 bases; unmatched junction nucleotides: 5. Germline V gene lookup returns CDR1 MNHEY and CDR2 SMNVEV (reference sequence). The chain's CDR3 is CASSSRTSGVEQFF. The CDR3 nucleotides are TGTGCCAGCAGTTCACGGACTAGCGGGGTAGAGCAGTTCTTC.

The chain is built from TRBV5-1 and TRBJ1-1; 12 nucleotides align to TRBD1. The V gene's germline CDR1 is SGHRS and CDR2 YFSETQ. This CDR3 has 14 residues. The V gene end was trimmed by 4 bases and the J gene end by 5 bases; junction bases not matched to a gene: 3. The CDR3 DNA reads as TGCGCCAGCAGCGTGGGACAGGGGGCAACTGAAGCTTTCTTT. This gives the protein CASSVGQGATEAFF.

The rearrangement links TRBV9 to TRBJ2-7; TRBD1 matches at 9 bases. Germline V gives CDR1 SGDLS, CDR2 YYNGEE. The CDR3 has 16 residues. After removal of 3 bases from V and 0 bases from J, the junction contained 7 bases not matched to a gene. The CDR3 DNA is TGTGCCAGCAGCGAGAGTGGGACAGGGAGCTCCTACGAGCAGTACTTC. Translating it yields CASSESGTGSSYEQYF. The full variable domain, its missing parts supplied by reference TRBV9 and TRBJ2-7, is DSGVTQTPKHLITATGQRVTLRCSPRSGDLSVYWYQQSLDQGLQFLIQYYNGEERAKGNILERFSAQQFPDLHSELNLSSLELGDSALYFCASSESGTGSSYEQYFGPGTRLTVT.

The V and J genes are TRBV7-2 and TRBJ2-3, with D possibly being TRBD1 (6 bases). Germline CDR1 reads SGHTA; CDR2 reads FQGNSA. CDR3 size: 16 residues. Trimming stripped 2 bases from V and 2 bases from J, with 14 bases between. The CDR3: CASSLIGQMYTDTQYF. The CDR3 nucleotides read TGTGCCAGCAGCTTAATCGGACAGATGTACACAGATACGCAGTATTTT.

The CDR3 DNA reads as TGTGCCAGCAGTTCATATGACAGGGTCGGCTATGGCTACACCTTC. It translates to CASSSYDRVGYGYTF. The J gene is TRBJ1-2, the V gene TRBV28; 7 bases fit TRBD1. The V segment lost 4 bases and the J segment 4 bases; nucleotides outside the gene matches: 9. The V gene's germline CDR1 is MDHEN and CDR2 SYDVKM. This CDR3 is 15 amino acids long.

V gene TRBV6-1 combines with J gene TRBJ1-5; D unresolved. CDR1 is MNHNS and CDR2 is SASEGT in the germline V gene. V was pared by 1 base and J by 9 bases, with 10 bases between. The CDR3 runs 13 residues. The CDR3 sequence: CASSEVRASPQHF. Here the CDR3 DNA reads TGTGCCAGCAGTGAAGTTAGAGCTTCGCCCCAGCATTTT.

The chain recombines TRBV27 with TRBJ2-1, with a tentative D call TRBD2 (6 bases). Germline CDR1 is MNHEY and CDR2 is SMNVEV (reference sequence). This CDR3 comprises 11 residues. V lost 7 bases and J 9 bases, leaving 10 bases between the germline ends. DNA for the CDR3: TGTGCCAGCATAAGGCGGGGTGAGCAGTTCTTC. It is translated as CASIRRGEQFF.

The chain recombines TRBV27 with TRBJ2-1; TRBD2 might be the D (5 bases). The CDR3 has 15 amino acids. The V end lost 5 bases, the J end lost 7 bases, and 18 bases lay between the germline ends. CDR1 is MNHEY and CDR2 is SMNVEV in the germline V gene (reference sequence). The CDR3 region is CASSPHASGGNEQFF. The CDR3 coding sequence is TGTGCCAGCAGTCCCCACGCAAGCGGCGGGAATGAGCAGTTCTTC.

The genes are TRBV6-5 and TRBJ2-5; TRBD2 aligns across 7 bases. CDR1 and CDR2 (germline): MNHEY, SVGAGI. V lost 6 bases to trimming and J lost 1 base; unmatched junction nucleotides: 5. The CDR3 spans 14 residues. CDR3 nucleotides: TGTGCCAGCAGGCCCCTAGCGGTCCAAGAGACCCAGTACTTC. This translates into CASRPLAVQETQYF.

V is TRBV11-2 and J is TRBJ2-2, with D perhaps TRBD2 (6 bases). Trimming pared 5 bases from V and 7 bases from J, leaving 14 bases between. The CDR3 sequence is 14 residues long. CDR1 and CDR2 (germline): SGHAT, FQNNGV. The CDR3 DNA follows: TGTGCCAGCAGCGAATGGGGAGGTAGCGGGGAGCTGTTTTTT. Translated, it gives CASSEWGGSGELFF.

The rearrangement joins TRBV9 to TRBJ2-1, with 9 bases aligning to TRBD2. With 3 bases clipped from V and 5 bases from J, the junction kept 3 bases outside the gene matches. The CDR3 length is 14 residues. Germline V gene lookup returns CDR1 SGDLS and CDR2 YYNGEE. The CDR3, as DNA: TGTGCCAGCAGCGGGGGACTAGCACACAATGAGCAGTTCTTC. This codes for CASSGGLAHNEQFF. The variable domain in full, with the rest retrieved from reference TRBV9 and TRBJ2-1, is DSGVTQTPKHLITATGQRVTLRCSPRSGDLSVYWYQQSLDQGLQFLIQYYNGEERAKGNILERFSAQQFPDLHSELNLSSLELGDSALYFCASSGGLAHNEQFFGPGTRLTVL.

The rearrangement joins TRBV5-6 to TRBJ1-2; 10 bases fit TRBD1. The CDR3 totals 16 residues. With 4 bases clipped from V and 2 bases from J, the junction kept 8 bases outside the gene matches. CDR1 SGHDT and CDR2 YYEEEE come from the germline V gene. The CDR3: CASSPDRGPANYGYTF. The CDR3 DNA is TGTGCCAGCAGCCCCGACAGGGGGCCTGCCAACTATGGCTACACCTTC.

CDR3 DNA: TGTGCCAGCAGTTTTCCAACCGGGACAGGGACCTACGAGCAGTACTTC. It is translated as CASSFPTGTGTYEQYF. The chain links TRBV27 to TRBJ2-7, with 9 bases identical to TRBD1. In germline, CDR1 is MNHEY, CDR2 SMNVEV (reference sequence). This CDR3 region has 16 residues. With V trimmed by 3 bases and J by 2 bases, 8 bases remained unmatched.

The gene calls are TRBV9 and TRBJ1-2, with D tentatively TRBD1 (5 bases). From germline, CDR1 is SGDLS and CDR2 YYNGEE. This CDR3 region has 16 residues. V shed 0 bases and J shed 6 bases, with 18 bases lying between them. The CDR3 protein is CASSVGEGRAHNGYTF. In nucleotides, the CDR3 is TGTGCCAGCAGCGTAGGGGAGGGCAGGGCCCACAATGGCTACACCTTC.

CDR3 DNA: TGCGCCAGCAGCCAAGGACCCACAGGGAACCCCGAGCAGTACTTC. Protein product: CASSQGPTGNPEQYF. The chain couples TRBV4-1 to TRBJ2-7, with a possible D match to TRBD1 (6 bases). Looked up from germline, CDR1 is MGHRA and CDR2 is YSYEKL. The CDR3 covers 15 residues. Trimming pared 1 base from V and 6 bases from J, leaving 16 bases between.